This T cell receptor (beta chain) is from a study of early T cells in non-severe SARS-CoV-2 infection. Overall study: Sequencing used unsorted whole-blood bulk RNA, so chains lack pairing. Findings of the study overall: Anti-spike CD8 responses were favored in VDJdb matching, and private and CD4 specificities were missed.

Between the trimmed V and J ends, which lost 0 bases and 8 bases, there was a span of 6 bases. CDR3 size: 12 residues. The germline V gene encodes CDR1 SGHKS and CDR2 YYEKEE (reference sequence). This clonotype was recorded at least ten times. The target antigen is unknown. The TCR library protocol attached unique molecular identifiers to the individual cDNA molecules. TCRdb re-analysed the 5' RACE reads in MiXCR, keeping a single row per CDR3 protein. The profile shows roughly 40,000 distinct CDR3 sequences, more than 6.5% of them singletons. The sequenced sample consisted of whole blood. This TCR was sampled from an adult who was a healthcare worker with PCR-confirmed SARS-CoV-2 infection or an uninfected control (not recorded which). The chain has TRBV5-5 and TRBJ2-1; D unresolved. The CDR3 nucleotides are TGTGCCAGCAGCTTGGGACGGGATGAGCAGTTCTTC. Translating gives CASSLGRDEQFF.